This T cell receptor (beta chain) originates from a study of sequential checkpoint blockade in melanoma. Turning to the study itself: Arm A got nivolumab then ipilimumab; arm B the reverse, 1:1. Each arm's sequence ended with maintenance nivolumab.

V gave up 2 bases and J gave up 3 bases; unmatched junction bases: 6. CDR1 and CDR2 (germline): SEHNR, FQNEAQ (reference sequence). The CDR3 is made up of 15 amino acids. As for treatment: randomized to nivolumab then ipilimumab (arm A) or the reverse (arm B). PBMC sorting kept live CD3+CD8+ cells without CD19 or CD56. Measured with immunoSEQ multiplex PCR; TCRdb has only the in-frame clones, and not every one. The table shows about 32,000 clones, with under 90% occurring only once. The gene calls are TRBV7-9 and TRBJ2-7, with 8 bases matching TRBD2. This TCR came from a human donor with melanoma. This specimen consisted of CD8+ T cells sorted from blood (inferred from file names), obtained from a patient given nivolumab and ipilimumab in sequence. Here the CDR3 reads CASSLLPGGDYEQYF. DNA for the CDR3: TGTGCCAGCAGCTTACTCCCGGGAGGGGACTACGAGCAGTACTTC. Full variable domain (outside the CDR3, taken from reference TRBV7-9 and TRBJ2-7): DTGVSQNPRHKITKRGQNVTFRCDPISEHNRLYWYRQTLGQGPEFLTYFQNEAQLEKSRLLSDRFSAERPKGSFSTLEIQRTEQGDSAMYLCASSLLPGGDYEQYFGPGTRLTVT.